This TCR beta chain was captured by sequencing in a study of identical twins (dated by TCRdb to about 2016). In terms of the full investigation: To test whether fetal clonotypes persist, this study deep-sequenced TCR alpha and beta repertoires from monozygotic twins, from unrelated adults of various ages, and from cord blood. To rule out contamination, the twin experiments were replicated at different times with different library preparation protocols.

Libraries were constructed by 5' RACE. The sequencer listed for this sample is Illumina HiSeq 2000. Template switching introduced a universal primer binding site; the final cDNA contained a unique molecular identifier, enabling accurate counting of TCR cDNA molecules. Specific primers in the conserved constant-segment region were used to synthesize first-strand cDNA for the TCR alpha and beta chains. To control for contamination, each cDNA library was double barcoded with a SMART-Mk sample barcode plus Illumina barcodes. TruSeq adapter sequences and Illumina sample barcodes were added in two successive PCR steps. The TCR alpha and beta cDNA libraries were sequenced on the Illumina HiSeq platform using custom primers. Processing in the source paper ran as follows. MiGEC was used to process raw reads and extract unique molecular identifiers, and MiXCR was used to find CDR3 positions. For each individual, recombination models were inferred using an EM algorithm with the repgenHMM and IGoR tools. Shared clonotype analysis was performed with the tcR package in R, normalizing sharing by the product of cloneset sizes. To study raw recombination without the effects of thymic and clonal selection, out-of-frame nonproductive sequences were analyzed. The public sequencing data were trimmed at Q25 with fastp and processed into clonotypes with MiXCR by TCRdb, which kept only in-frame beta chains. Rows are unified per CDR3 protein, each entry keeping the most common DNA and genes. The V and J calls were not made by the authors but by TCRdb's processing. The sample table records 150,000 or so distinct CDR3 sequences; around 3.5% of these occur just once. Approximately 7.6% of the sample rests with the top ten.

The research as a whole found: Fewer insertions were carried by abundant cord blood beta clonotypes, a similar but weaker trend appeared in young adult naive repertoires, and no such trend appeared in memory repertoires. Compared with coincidental sharing between unrelated individuals, out-of-frame TCR alpha sequences shared between twins showed an excess of sequences with low generation probability. The excess sharing between twins in beta out-of-frame sequences was weaker because fewer shared sequences reduced the signal-to-noise ratio. In monozygotic twins, out-of-frame TCR alpha sharing was systematically underestimated by recombination models, although the models agreed with sharing between unrelated individuals. Because the same donors could not be followed over many years, conclusions were based on cross-sectional statistical analysis. Zero-insertion analyses could be partly confounded by invariant T cells such as MAIT and iNKT, although diverse VJ usage argued against such confounding for most clonotypes.

V is reduced by 9 bases and J by 0 bases, leaving a spacing of 11 bases between them. Per the germline V gene, MNHNS is the CDR1 and SASEGT is the CDR2. The CDR3 numbers 14 residues from cysteine through phenylalanine. Just CDR3 DNA is preserved here, 42 bases in frame from base 1. Only healthy Caucasian donors were included. Using Miltenyi CD45RO+ enrichment and human naive T-cell isolation kits, memory (CD45RO+) and naive T cells were isolated from PBMC. A note on this clonotype: What antigen it recognizes has not been identified. No base quality values were provided; no much bigger clone lies one nucleotide off.

The sequencing input was memory T cells sorted from blood. This specimen's cell subset or site label, interpreted: CD45RO+ enriched T cells. The sequence was collected from a man between 18 and 29 years old in good health. This receptor chain uses TRBV6-1 and TRBJ2-2, with TRBD1 as a weak D call on 7 bases. The CDR3 loop reads CARGGGANTGELFF. The sequence in DNA is TGTGCCAGAGGGGGCGGGGCGAACACCGGGGAGCTGTTTTTT.